This entry lists 5 T cell receptor beta chains sequenced from one sample in a study of blood T cell repertoires in COVID-19. The table came from immunoSEQ multiplex PCR; TCRdb's copy has only in-frame clones and leaves some out. Found here are under 150,000 clones, approximately 88% of them singletons; the top ten hold roughly 30%. Sequenced: peripheral blood. These receptors were taken from a human donor in a cohort sampled during active COVID-19.

This clone was detected only once. V is TRBV7-9 and J is TRBJ1-4; 7 nucleotides match TRBD1. The V gene end was trimmed by 2 bases and the J gene end by 5 bases; junction bases not matched to a gene: 8. CDR1 and CDR2 from the germline V gene are SEHNR and FQNEAQ (reference sequence). This CDR3 region has 16 residues. Here the CDR3 reads CASSLSGQVFNEKLFF. The CDR3, as DNA: TGTGCCAGCAGCTTAAGTGGACAGGTATTCAATGAAAAACTGTTTTTT.

This chain links TRBV5-8 with TRBJ1-5; maybe TRBD1 (5 bases). Trimming left V 3 bases short and J 0 bases short, with 7 bases between. Germline V lookup: CDR1 SGHTS, CDR2 YDEGEE. This CDR3 comprises 14 residues. CDR3 nucleotide sequence: TGTGCCAGCAGCTGGGACTCTAGCAATCAGCCCCAGCATTTT. This translates into CASSWDSSNQPQHF.

This chain connects TRBV4-3 to TRBJ1-4; the D gene is possibly TRBD1 (5 bases). The CDR3 sequence is 15 residues long. Trimming removed 1 base from V and 3 bases from J, with 9 bases in between. Per the germline V gene, CDR1 is LGHNA and CDR2 is YSLEER. The CDR3 sequence: CASSQAATANEKLFF. The CDR3 nucleotides read TGCGCCAGCAGCCAAGCAGCGACAGCTAATGAAAAACTGTTTTTT.

The genes are TRBV15 and TRBJ1-4, with D possibly matching TRBD1 (5 bases). Germline CDR1 and CDR2: LNHNV and YYDKDF (reference sequence). Trimming shortened V by 0 bases and J by 1 base, and 6 bases separated the two germline ends. This CDR3 region has 15 residues. The CDR3 sequence is CATSRDRGTNEKLFF. In DNA, the CDR3 is TGTGCCACCAGCAGAGATAGGGGAACTAATGAAAAACTGTTTTTT.

CDR3: CASSGDRKSNQPQHF. CDR3 nucleotide sequence: TGTGCCAGCAGTGGGGACAGGAAAAGCAATCAGCCCCAGCATTTT. V usage is TRBV2 and J usage is TRBJ1-5, with TRBD1 identical over 8 bases. Germline CDR1 is SNHLY and CDR2 is FYNNEI. The CDR3 runs to 15 residues. The J segment lost 1 base and the V segment lost 4 bases, leaving 3 bases of the junction unmatched.